This TCR beta chain was captured by sequencing in a study of beta chain features in type 1 diabetes (dated by TCRdb to the late 2010s). Background for the entire study: Mean age, gender distribution, total cell number and subset yield were not different between patients and healthy donors. A total of under 120,000,000 sorted cells were examined across all samples, and RNA yield correlated strongly with the number of cells per subset. In the study, recently diagnosed type 1 diabetes patients and matched healthy donors were compared on the TCRB repertoires of their sorted circulating CD4+ T cell subsets. Regulatory and stem cell-like memory subsets were isolated from only 8 patients and roughly 8 healthy donors, whereas naive and central memory subsets came from all 30 or so donors.

What the work shows at the level of the full study, not this receptor alone: Patients with type 1 diabetes made fewer insertions and deleted more nucleotides at VDJ recombination sites, implying thymic rearrangement abnormalities. Naive, central memory and regulatory TCRB repertoires appeared to be more alike among patients than among healthy donors. Sequencing cDNA rather than genomic DNA could over-represent highly expressing activated cells, although activation and CD3 levels did not differ between groups. Shorter templates might have been favored by PCR, but patient and control samples were amplified and corrected together, so both groups would have been affected equally by any skew. Type 1 diabetes patients showed a moderate but significant shortening of TCRB CDR3 length in all four CD4+ subsets. Because small numbers of individuals were included in the HLA sub-analyses, any influence of HLA type on TCRB rearrangement was left unresolved.

From each donor, a single peripheral blood sample of about 120 mL on average was drawn into heparinised tubes. A BD FACSAria II and a panel including CD45RO, CCR7, CD25, CD127, CD95 and CD27 were used to sort naive, central memory, regulatory and stem cell-like memory CD4+ T cells. Every sorted population had a purity above 95%. PBMCs were isolated immediately by Lymphoprep density gradient centrifugation and stained directly without culture. So that batch effects would be minimized, each experiment stained and sorted samples in pairs, pairing one healthy donor with one patient. On this clone: Its antigen is unknown. Base qualities are not recorded, but no much larger clone differs from it by a single base.

Unmatched junction bases come to 12, with V trimmed by 2 bases and J by 5 bases. From a lookup of the germline V gene, CDR1 and CDR2 are LGHNA and YSLEER. The CDR3 contains 17 residues, cysteine and phenylalanine counted. Just the 51-base CDR3 DNA is kept, in frame starting at base 1. All of the isolated RNA was reverse transcribed with the High Capacity cDNA Reverse Transcription Kit, so expressed TCRB transcripts were sequenced. Deep immunoSEQ sequencing was applied to naive, central memory and regulatory T cell samples, giving an average of about 3.57 million total reads per sample. Sorted cells were lysed in RLT buffer and RNA was extracted with DNase-treated RNeasy Micro or Mini kits, depending on cell number. To prevent cross-contamination, every cell subset was processed on its own, while patient and healthy donor samples were processed together. The immunoSEQ multiplex PCR was used to amplify TCRB sequences from cDNA, yielding 87-bp fragments that span the CDR3 region. The amplicons were sequenced using the Illumina HiSeq platform. The authors processed their data as follows. Synthetic template baselines were used to correct PCR bias computationally, reads within Hamming distance 2 were collapsed together, and singletons that could not be merged were discarded. Reads were aligned to IMGT to assign V, D and J genes, CDR3 length, and insertions or deletions at six rearrangement sites. Within each subset, clonotype counts were normalized to the number of sorted cells before true diversity and Gini coefficients were calculated with the tcR R package. The overlap coefficient, calculated on TCRB nucleotide sequences, was used to quantify repertoire sharing. As a proxy for the pre-selection repertoire, out-of-frame TCRB sequences from naive cells were analyzed. The table was pulled from immuneACCESS by TCRdb, which kept in-frame rearrangements only. Such tables lose some clones; where checked, under half of the loss comes from unresolved V genes, and the rest has no known cause. The D gene and trimming were derived from the DNA, and the V and J assignments and clone size from that table. Here the sample has 200,000 to 250,000 clones; roughly 13% occur a single time. The ten biggest clones cover more than 0.02% of the sample.

This receptor was identified in a middle-aged woman in good health. This sequence uses TRBV4-3 and TRBJ1-5, with TRBD1 matching 7 junction bases. The sequenced sample consisted of naive CD4+ T cells from blood. The sample's cell subset or site label, decoded: true naive CD4+ T cells. The DNA reads TGCGCCAGCAGCCAAAGAGTGGGGACAGAGAAGTATCAGCCCCAGCATTTT. The resulting protein is CASSQRVGTEKYQPQHF.